The rows below give T cell receptor beta chains drawn from one sample of a study of CD8+CD57+ T cells in acquired aplastic anemia. TCRdb ran MiXCR on the reads and lists one entry per CDR3 protein. Of about 160,000 distinct CDR3 sequences in the sample, around half are singletons; the top ten hold approximately 3%. Input material: sorted CD4+, CD8+, or CD8+CD57+ T cells (not recorded which) from PBMCs. The receptors come from a human donor with aplastic anemia. CDR3s include the opening cysteine and the closing phenylalanine or tryptophan. Each record gives: V gene, clone size, J gene, D gene, CDR3 protein, CDR3 DNA. The D gene is left open where the match is weak. Only some rows state a clone size, as once, few, many or a class for expanded clones.

V gene: TRBV7-9; clone size: .; J gene: TRBJ2-7; D gene: TRBD2; CDR3 protein: CASSRGGNEQYF; CDR3 DNA: TGTGCCAGCAGCCGGGGGGGAAATGAGCAGTACTTC
V gene: TRBV10-2; clone size: many; J gene: TRBJ1-1; D gene: .; CDR3 protein: CASSGTPEAFF; CDR3 DNA: TGCGCCAGCAGTGGAACTCCTGAAGCTTTCTTT
V gene: TRBV5-6; clone size: many; J gene: TRBJ1-6; D gene: TRBD1; CDR3 protein: CASSLRQGNSPLHF; CDR3 DNA: TGTGCCAGCAGCTTGAGACAGGGCAATTCACCCCTCCACTTT
V gene: TRBV7-2; clone size: many; J gene: TRBJ2-3; D gene: .; CDR3 protein: CASSLAITLGTDTQYF; CDR3 DNA: TGTGCCAGCAGCTTAGCGATTACACTGGGCACAGATACGCAGTATTTT
V gene: TRBV4-2; clone size: .; J gene: TRBJ1-6; D gene: .; CDR3 protein: CASSQDPQGQNSPLHF; CDR3 DNA: TGTGCCAGCAGCCAAGACCCTCAGGGGCAGAATTCACCCCTCCACTTT
V gene: TRBV12-3/TRBV12-4; clone size: many; J gene: TRBJ1-5; D gene: .; CDR3 protein: CASSFAGAGNQPQHF; CDR3 DNA: TGTGCCAGCAGTTTTGCAGGCGCGGGCAATCAGCCCCAGCATTTT
V gene: TRBV5-4; clone size: .; J gene: TRBJ1-1; D gene: TRBD1; CDR3 protein: CASGSGTGDEAFF; CDR3 DNA: TGTGCCAGCGGTTCCGGGACAGGGGATGAAGCTTTCTTT
V gene: TRBV7-3; clone size: .; J gene: TRBJ1-1; D gene: TRBD1; CDR3 protein: CASSGRDSTEAFF; CDR3 DNA: TGTGCCAGCAGCGGCCGGGACAGCACTGAAGCTTTCTTT
V gene: TRBV10-2; clone size: once; J gene: TRBJ2-7; D gene: .; CDR3 protein: CASRDNPYEQYF; CDR3 DNA: TGCGCCAGTCGGGACAACCCCTACGAGCAGTACTTC
V gene: TRBV6-6; clone size: few; J gene: TRBJ2-5; D gene: .; CDR3 protein: CASSVGIQETQYF; CDR3 DNA: TGTGCCAGCAGTGTTGGGATCCAAGAGACCCAGTACTTC
V gene: TRBV3-1; clone size: many; J gene: TRBJ2-7; D gene: TRBD2; CDR3 protein: CASSTRGGPYEQYF; CDR3 DNA: TGTGCCAGCAGCACACGGGGGGGACCCTACGAGCAGTACTTC
V gene: TRBV18; clone size: few; J gene: TRBJ1-3; D gene: .; CDR3 protein: CASSRPSRAGNTIYF; CDR3 DNA: TGTGCCAGCTCACGACCTTCGAGGGCTGGAAACACCATATATTTT
V gene: TRBV15; clone size: .; J gene: TRBJ1-6; D gene: .; CDR3 protein: CATRDSYNSPLHF; CDR3 DNA: TGTGCCACCAGGGACAGCTATAATTCACCCCTCCACTTT
V gene: TRBV15; clone size: many; J gene: TRBJ1-1; D gene: .; CDR3 protein: CATSRDRNTEAFF; CDR3 DNA: TGTGCCACCAGCAGAGACAGGAACACTGAAGCTTTCTTT
V gene: TRBV24-1; clone size: .; J gene: TRBJ2-1; D gene: .; CDR3 protein: CATSDSGPGDNEQFF; CDR3 DNA: TGTGCCACCAGTGATTCGGGCCCTGGAGACAATGAGCAGTTCTTC
V gene: TRBV5-8; clone size: many; J gene: TRBJ1-5; D gene: TRBD1; CDR3 protein: CASSLGQGDQPQHF; CDR3 DNA: TGTGCCAGCAGCTTGGGGCAGGGGGACCAGCCCCAGCATTTT
V gene: TRBV5-1; clone size: .; J gene: TRBJ2-3; D gene: .; CDR3 protein: CASGGPGSTDTQYF; CDR3 DNA: TGCGCCAGCGGCGGACCCGGATCCACAGATACGCAGTATTTT
V gene: TRBV6-1; clone size: many; J gene: TRBJ2-7; D gene: .; CDR3 protein: CASSPQGLYEQYF; CDR3 DNA: TGTGCCAGCAGTCCCCAGGGACTCTACGAGCAGTACTTC
V gene: TRBV29-1; clone size: .; J gene: TRBJ1-2; D gene: TRBD1; CDR3 protein: CSNEGRGRLYTF; CDR3 DNA: TGCAGCAATGAGGGCAGGGGGCGCCTCTACACCTTC
V gene: TRBV10-3; clone size: .; J gene: TRBJ2-3; D gene: .; CDR3 protein: CAISEQGGTDTQYF; CDR3 DNA: TGTGCCATCAGTGAGCAGGGAGGCACAGATACGCAGTATTTT
V gene: TRBV6-1; clone size: many; J gene: TRBJ2-7; D gene: .; CDR3 protein: CATMTLLNEQYF; CDR3 DNA: TGTGCCACGATGACACTACTCAACGAGCAGTACTTC
V gene: TRBV14; clone size: .; J gene: TRBJ2-5; D gene: .; CDR3 protein: CAPATKETQYF; CDR3 DNA: TGTGCCCCCGCAACGAAAGAGACCCAGTACTTC
V gene: TRBV7-2; clone size: many; J gene: TRBJ1-5; D gene: .; CDR3 protein: CASSSNADGQPQHF; CDR3 DNA: TGTGCCAGCAGCTCTAACGCCGACGGGCAGCCCCAGCATTTT
V gene: TRBV5-1; clone size: many; J gene: TRBJ2-3; D gene: .; CDR3 protein: CASSLSRRGGTQYF; CDR3 DNA: TGCGCCAGCAGCTTGTCCCGGCGGGGAGGTACGCAGTATTTT
V gene: TRBV19; clone size: .; J gene: TRBJ2-4; D gene: .; CDR3 protein: CASSQISGGTTAKNIQYF; CDR3 DNA: TGTGCCAGTAGTCAGATTAGTGGGGGCACGACAGCCAAAAACATTCAGTACTTC
V gene: TRBV7-3; clone size: .; J gene: TRBJ2-5; D gene: .; CDR3 protein: CASSEEGFGTQYF; CDR3 DNA: TGTGCCAGCAGTGAAGAGGGATTCGGGACCCAGTACTTC
V gene: TRBV12-5; clone size: few; J gene: TRBJ1-1; D gene: .; CDR3 protein: CAGGLQGFTEAFF; CDR3 DNA: TGTGCTGGTGGTTTACAAGGGTTCACTGAAGCTTTCTTT
V gene: TRBV7-9; clone size: .; J gene: TRBJ2-3; D gene: .; CDR3 protein: CASSFPGSDTQYF; CDR3 DNA: TGTGCCAGCAGCTTCCCGGGTTCAGATACGCAGTATTTT
V gene: TRBV5-8; clone size: .; J gene: TRBJ1-2; D gene: .; CDR3 protein: CASSQPRGYGYTF; CDR3 DNA: TGTGCCAGCAGCCAACCCAGGGGCTATGGCTACACCTTC
V gene: TRBV9; clone size: many; J gene: TRBJ2-5; D gene: .; CDR3 protein: CASSVEYRKETQYF; CDR3 DNA: TGTGCCAGCAGCGTAGAATACAGGAAAGAGACCCAGTACTTC
V gene: TRBV6-1; clone size: many; J gene: TRBJ1-5; D gene: TRBD1; CDR3 protein: CASSPDRNQPQHF; CDR3 DNA: TGTGCCAGCAGCCCGGACAGGAATCAGCCCCAGCATTTT
V gene: TRBV15; clone size: few; J gene: TRBJ1-6; D gene: TRBD1; CDR3 protein: CATSSRQGENSPLHF; CDR3 DNA: TGTGCCACCAGCAGCAGACAGGGCGAGAATTCACCCCTCCACTTT